One T cell receptor (beta chain) is described in this entry. Its antigen is unidentified. The data were obtained in a study of identical twins. General study results and limits: Abundant cord blood beta clonotypes carried fewer insertions; memory repertoires showed none.

CDR1 and CDR2 (germline): SGHNT, YENEEA. The CDR3 runs to 15 residues. V dropped 1 base and J dropped 1 base, with 10 bases sitting between them. Each CDR3 protein gets one entry after TCRdb re-called the 5' RACE reads with MiXCR. Among under 900,000 distinct CDR3 sequences, 18% were seen once, and the ten largest hold about an eighth. These records were also assigned to another study, of T cells expressing NK-cell markers. This second report adds: These same clonotypes (in a few donors) also led the CD3+CD56-NKG2C+ fraction.

The sample taken for sequencing was PBMCs. This clonotype originated in a woman between 18 and 29 years old in good health. The chain couples TRBV11-3 to TRBJ1-1, with D tentatively TRBD1 (5 bases). The CDR3 protein is CASSLVGTGNTEAFF. CDR3 nucleotide sequence: TGTGCCAGCAGCTTAGTGGGCACAGGGAACACTGAAGCTTTCTTT.